The T cell receptor (beta chain) under discussion was sequenced for a study of tumor-infiltrating lymphocytes in glioblastoma multiforme. Study observations and caveats: Detected clone frequencies may not reflect cell counts, being RNA-based. TCR plus mutation findings rest on a single glioblastoma patient.

This clonotype has at least ten counts. Its antigen is unidentified. A single base separates this from a much larger clone, so it may be a read error. Trimming took 4 bases from V and 12 from J; bases not matched to a gene: 14. Germline V gene data show CDR1 as GTSNPN and CDR2 as SVGIG (reference sequence). This CDR3 comprises 13 residues. TCR beta libraries were built from RNA through three nested multiplex PCR rounds using modified ARM-PCR. TCRB cDNA was made from roughly 450 ng total RNA. No unique molecular identifiers were described for these TCRB libraries. In TCRdb, the multiplex PCR reads were re-called with MiXCR into one record per CDR3 protein. The top ten clones hold almost 40% of a sample with 9,900 or so distinct CDR3 sequences, approximately 71% of them seen once.

The sequenced sample was brain tumor tissue. The origin of this receptor is a male donor with glioblastoma. The V call is TRBV30, the J call TRBJ1-2, with TRBD1 matching 7 bases. CDR3 residues: CAWKIQGGNGHTF. The CDR3 DNA sequence: TGTGCCTGGAAAATTCAGGGGGGGAACGGCCACACCTTC.